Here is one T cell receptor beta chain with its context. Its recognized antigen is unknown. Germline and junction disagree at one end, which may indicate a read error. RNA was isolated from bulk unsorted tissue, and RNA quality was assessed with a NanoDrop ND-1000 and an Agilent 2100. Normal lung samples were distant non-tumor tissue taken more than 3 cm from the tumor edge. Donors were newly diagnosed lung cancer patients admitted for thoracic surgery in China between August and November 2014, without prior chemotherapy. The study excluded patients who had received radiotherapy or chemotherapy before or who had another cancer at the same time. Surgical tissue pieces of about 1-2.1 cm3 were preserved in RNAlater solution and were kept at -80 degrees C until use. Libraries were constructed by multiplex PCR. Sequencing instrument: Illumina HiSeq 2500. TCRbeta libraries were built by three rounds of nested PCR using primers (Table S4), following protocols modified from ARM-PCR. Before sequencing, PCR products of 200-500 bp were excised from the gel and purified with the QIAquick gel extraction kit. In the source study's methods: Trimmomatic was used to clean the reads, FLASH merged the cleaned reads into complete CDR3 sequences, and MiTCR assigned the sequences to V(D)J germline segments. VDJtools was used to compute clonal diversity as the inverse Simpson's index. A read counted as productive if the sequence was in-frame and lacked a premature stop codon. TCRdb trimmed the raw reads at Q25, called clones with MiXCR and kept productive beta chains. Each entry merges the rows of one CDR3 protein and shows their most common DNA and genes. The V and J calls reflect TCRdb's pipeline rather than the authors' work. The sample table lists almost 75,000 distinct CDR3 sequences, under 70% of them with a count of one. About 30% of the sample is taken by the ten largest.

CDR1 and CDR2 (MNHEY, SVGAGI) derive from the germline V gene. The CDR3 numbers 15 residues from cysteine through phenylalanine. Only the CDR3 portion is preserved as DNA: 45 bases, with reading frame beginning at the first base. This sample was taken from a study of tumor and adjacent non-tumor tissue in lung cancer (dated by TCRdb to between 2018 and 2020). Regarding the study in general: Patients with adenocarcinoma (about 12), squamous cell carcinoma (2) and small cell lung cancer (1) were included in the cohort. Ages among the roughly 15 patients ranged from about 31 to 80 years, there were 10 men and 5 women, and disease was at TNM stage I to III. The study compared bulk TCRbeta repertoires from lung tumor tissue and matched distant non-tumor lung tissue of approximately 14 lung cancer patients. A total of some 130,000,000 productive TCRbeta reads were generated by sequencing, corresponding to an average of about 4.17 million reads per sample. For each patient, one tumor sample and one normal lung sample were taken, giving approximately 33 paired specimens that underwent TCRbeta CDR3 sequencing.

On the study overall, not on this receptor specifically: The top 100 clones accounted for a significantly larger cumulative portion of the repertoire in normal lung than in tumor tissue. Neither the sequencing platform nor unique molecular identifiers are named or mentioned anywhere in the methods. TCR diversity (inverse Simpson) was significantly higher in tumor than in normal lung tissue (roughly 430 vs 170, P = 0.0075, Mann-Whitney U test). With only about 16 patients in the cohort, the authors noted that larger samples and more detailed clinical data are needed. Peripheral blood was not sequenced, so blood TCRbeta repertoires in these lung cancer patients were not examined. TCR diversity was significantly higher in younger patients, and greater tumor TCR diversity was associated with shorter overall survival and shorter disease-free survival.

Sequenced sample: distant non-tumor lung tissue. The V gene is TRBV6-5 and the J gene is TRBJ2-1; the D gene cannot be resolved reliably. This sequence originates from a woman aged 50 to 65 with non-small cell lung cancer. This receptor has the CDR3 CASRRLGSSYNEQLF. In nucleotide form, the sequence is TGTGCCAGCAGGCGACTTGGAAGCTCCTACAATGAGCAGCTCTTC.